The 26 T cell receptor beta chains below all came from one sample that was sequenced in a study of blood T cell repertoires in COVID-19. The assay was immunoSEQ multiplex PCR, and TCRdb's table has in-frame clones only and misses some. The sample lists about 200,000 clones, roughly 84% seen once, with roughly 4.5% in the top ten. Sequencing was carried out using peripheral blood. These receptors were obtained from a woman older than 75 with acute or convalescent COVID-19.

This clone was seen only once. The chain combines TRBV6-2 or TRBV6-3 with TRBJ1-2; a possible D gene is TRBD1 (5 bases). This CDR3 has 15 residues. V was cut by 0 bases and J by 8 bases, with 16 bases left in between. The germline CDR1 and CDR2 sequences are MNHEY and SVGEGT. CDR3 DNA sequence: TGTGCCAGCAGTTACTCTTCCAGGGATCCTTTCGGCTACACCTTC. It translates to CASSYSSRDPFGYTF.

The gene calls are TRBV24-1 and TRBJ1-4; D remains unclear. The CDR3 is made up of 15 amino acids. The V gene's germline CDR1 is KGHDR and CDR2 SFDVKD. The V end lost 3 bases, the J end lost 5 bases, and 12 bases lay between the germline ends. CDR3 sequence reads: CATSDRGFWNEKLFF. The DNA for the CDR3 is TGTGCCACCAGTGATAGAGGGTTCTGGAATGAAAAACTGTTTTTT.

The rearrangement uses TRBV19 and TRBJ1-1, with D possibly matching TRBD1 (5 bases). The ends were cut back, 4 bases at V and 0 bases at J, with 6 bases in the middle. The germline CDR1 and CDR2 sequences are LNHDA and SQIVND (reference sequence). CDR3 length: 13 residues. This CDR3 is CASSRQLNTEAFF. The DNA of the CDR3 is TGTGCCAGTAGTAGACAGCTGAACACTGAAGCTTTCTTT.

This chain links TRBV27 with TRBJ2-3, with D perhaps matching TRBD2 (6 bases). Germline values: CDR1 MNHEY, CDR2 SMNVEV (reference sequence). The CDR3 loop spans 14 amino acids. V was pared by 8 bases and J by 3 bases, with 15 bases between. The CDR3 loop is CASASASRTDTQYF. The CDR3 DNA follows: TGTGCCAGCGCTAGCGCCTCACGGACAGATACGCAGTATTTT.

The chain couples TRBV4-3 to TRBJ2-1, with TRBD2 matching 8 bases. The CDR3 spans 14 residues. Germline V gives CDR1 LGHNA, CDR2 YSLEER. The trim removed 0 bases at V and 15 bases at J, leaving 10 bases unmatched. CDR3 DNA: TGCGCCAGCAGCCAAGATCTGGTAAGCGGGAGCCCGTTCTTC. This sequence encodes CASSQDLVSGSPFF.

This chain joins TRBV24-1 and TRBJ2-5, with TRBD1 matching 9 bases. The V gene's germline CDR1 is KGHDR and CDR2 SFDVKD. V gave up 7 bases and J gave up 4 bases; unmatched junction bases: 6. The CDR3 has 14 amino acids. In DNA, the CDR3 is TGTGCCACCAGCGCCCCGGGACAGGGAGAGACCCAGTACTTC. Translating it yields CATSAPGQGETQYF.

The V and J genes are TRBV18 and TRBJ1-4; 9 nucleotides agree with TRBD1. V lost 1 base to trimming and J lost 5 bases; unmatched junction nucleotides: 8. The V gene's germline CDR1 is KGHSH and CDR2 LQKENI. The CDR3 is 17 amino acids. In nucleotides, the CDR3 is TGTGCCAGCTCACCACTTCCCGCGACAGGGGGAAATGAAAAACTGTTTTTT. Its protein product is CASSPLPATGGNEKLFF.

V gene TRBV6-5 combines with J gene TRBJ2-7, with D possibly matching TRBD1 (5 bases). Trimming pared 8 bases from V and 5 bases from J, leaving 10 bases between. The CDR3 extends over 11 amino acids. Germline V gene sequence: CDR1 MNHEY, CDR2 SVGAGI. The CDR3 DNA sequence: TGTGCCAGCGGTTGGGGCGACGAGCAGTACTTC. This gives the protein CASGWGDEQYF.

The chain combines TRBV7-2 with TRBJ1-2, with D possibly matching TRBD1 (5 bases). CDR3 length equals 13 residues. Per the germline V gene, CDR1 is SGHTA and CDR2 is FQGNSA. Trimming pared 4 bases from V and 4 bases from J, leaving 10 bases between. The CDR3 region is CASSSGQVYGYTF. The CDR3 DNA reads TGTGCCAGCAGCTCAGGACAAGTCTATGGCTACACCTTC.

The chain carries TRBV19 and TRBJ1-5; D remains ambiguous. This CDR3 spans 13 amino acids. V lost 0 bases, J lost 6 bases, and 6 bases lay in between. CDR1 and CDR2 (germline): LNHDA, SQIVND (reference sequence). In DNA, the CDR3 is TGTGCCAGTAGTATAGATCCCGGTCAGCCCCAGCATTTT. Protein sequence: CASSIDPGQPQHF.

The chain recombines TRBV6-5 with TRBJ1-2; no clear D. Trimming left V 6 bases short and J 2 bases short, with 13 bases between. Germline CDR1 and CDR2: MNHEY and SVGAGI. There are 14 residues in the CDR3. CDR3 coding DNA: TGTGCCAGCAGGGAGGAACTTCTAAACTATGGCTACACCTTC. Its translation: CASREELLNYGYTF.

The chain uses TRBV7-9 and TRBJ1-1; no reliable D call. The V gene lost 3 bases and the J gene lost 3 bases, with 8 bases spanning the gap. This CDR3 contains 13 residues. Germline lookup yields CDR1 SEHNR and CDR2 FQNEAQ (reference sequence). This CDR3 reads CASSLRPDTEAFF. In DNA, the CDR3 is TGTGCCAGCAGCTTGAGGCCGGACACTGAAGCTTTCTTT.

The chain uses TRBV2 and TRBJ1-2, with D possibly being TRBD1 (5 bases). The CDR3 has 15 residues. Trimming cost V 2 bases and J 4 bases, with 14 bases left between them. The germline gives CDR1 SNHLY, CDR2 FYNNEI. The CDR3 coding sequence is TGTGCCAGCAGTGAAAACTTAGGCAGGGCCTATGGCTACACCTTC. Its translation is CASSENLGRAYGYTF.

The V and J genes are TRBV6-5 and TRBJ1-2; 8 bases fit TRBD1. V trimming: 7 bases; J trimming: 3 bases; junction bases outside the gene matches: 10. The CDR3 is made up of 15 amino acids. Per the germline V gene, CDR1 is MNHEY and CDR2 is SVGAGI. CDR3 sequence (DNA): TGTGCCAGCACCCGAACAGGGGGGGAAGACTATGGCTACACCTTC. It specifies CASTRTGGEDYGYTF.

This sequence joins TRBV15 and TRBJ1-5; D remains ambiguous. From germline, CDR1 is LNHNV and CDR2 YYDKDF (reference sequence). The CDR3 is made up of 15 amino acids. V gave up 0 bases and J gave up 2 bases, with 8 bases separating them. CDR3 DNA sequence: TGTGCCACCAGCAGAGAGCGGGGTCGCAATCAGCCCCAGCATTTT. This codes for CATSRERGRNQPQHF.

The chain carries TRBV2 and TRBJ2-5, with a possible D match to TRBD1 (6 bases). This CDR3 spans 13 amino acids. The V gene's germline CDR1 is SNHLY and CDR2 FYNNEI. The chain's CDR3 is CGSSDSDQETQYF. CDR3 nucleotides: TGTGGTTCATCGGACAGCGACCAAGAGACCCAGTACTTC.

V usage is TRBV6-5 and J usage is TRBJ1-2, with TRBD1 matching 8 bases. CDR1 is MNHEY, CDR2 SVGAGI, per germline. The CDR3 spans 13 residues. The ends lost 6 bases at V and 5 bases at J; junction bases unmatched: 5. CDR3 sequence (DNA): TGTGCCAGCAGACGGACAGGGATTTATGGCTACACCTTC. Its protein is CASRRTGIYGYTF.

This chain uses TRBV29-1 with TRBJ1-1, with 7 bases lining up with TRBD1. This CDR3 is built from 12 residues. Per the germline V gene, CDR1 is SQVTM and CDR2 is ANQGSEA. V shed 5 bases and J 10 bases; nucleotides not matched to a gene: 10. The CDR3, as DNA: TGCAGCGTTTGGACAGGCGACGAGGTAGCTTTCTTT. It specifies CSVWTGDEVAFF.

This chain joins TRBV28 and TRBJ1-5, with 12 bases fitting TRBD1. The CDR3 loop spans 14 amino acids. The V gene end was trimmed by 5 bases and the J gene end by 6 bases; junction bases not matched to a gene: 2. Germline values: CDR1 MDHEN, CDR2 SYDVKM. The CDR3 protein is CASSRDRGRQPQHF. CDR3 nucleotides: TGTGCCAGCAGTCGGGACAGGGGGCGTCAGCCCCAGCATTTT.

This clone was seen only once. V gene TRBV6-6 combines with J gene TRBJ1-1; a weak D match, TRBD1 (5 bases). The CDR3 totals 13 residues. Looked up from germline, CDR1 is MNHNY and CDR2 is SVGAGI (reference sequence). V was cut by 5 bases and J by 4 bases, with 11 bases left in between. The chain's CDR3 is CASSLRDGTEAFF. For the CDR3, the DNA is TGTGCCAGCAGTCTCAGGGATGGCACTGAAGCTTTCTTT.

The gene calls are TRBV3-1 (or the pseudogene TRBV3-2) and TRBJ2-5; 11 positions agree with TRBD2. Germline loops: CDR1 LGHDT, CDR2 YNNKEL (reference sequence). The CDR3 is 15 residues long. Germline trimming cut 4 bases from V and 4 bases from J; bases unmatched to any gene: 5. This chain's CDR3 is CASSLSSGRRETQYF. Here the CDR3 DNA reads TGTGCCAGCAGCCTCTCTAGCGGGAGGAGAGAGACCCAGTACTTC.

The chain uses TRBV5-1 and TRBJ2-1, with 11 bases aligning to TRBD2. CDR1 and CDR2 from the germline V gene are SGHRS and YFSETQ. The CDR3 runs to 16 residues. Trimming cost V 3 bases and J 4 bases; bases outside gene matches: 6. CDR3 sequence: CASSSSGTSGYNEQFF. The CDR3 DNA sequence: TGCGCCAGCAGCTCAAGCGGGACTAGCGGATACAATGAGCAGTTCTTC.

The chain has TRBV7-2 and TRBJ2-3; unclear D gene. Germline V gene lookup returns CDR1 SGHTA and CDR2 FQGNSA. This CDR3 is built from 15 residues. Trimming shortened V by 5 bases and J by 3 bases, and 15 bases separated the two germline ends. In nucleotides, the CDR3 is TGTGCCAGCAGCCCCCAGACTGTCGCTACAGATACGCAGTATTTT. It is translated as CASSPQTVATDTQYF. The full variable domain, its missing parts supplied by reference TRBV7-2 and TRBJ2-3, is GAGVSQSPSNKVTEKGKDVELRCDPISGHTALYWYRQSLGQGLEFLIYFQGNSAPDKSGLPSDRFSAERTGGSVSTLTIQRTQQEDSAVYLCASSPQTVATDTQYFGPGTRLTVL.

The chain carries TRBV5-1 and TRBJ2-2; 12 nucleotides line up with TRBD2. The CDR3 runs to 13 residues. Germline values: CDR1 SGHRS, CDR2 YFSETQ. V dropped 7 bases and J dropped 10; count of bases not matched to a gene: 5. CDR3: CASRRLAGEELFF. Here the CDR3 DNA reads TGCGCCAGCCGCCGACTAGCGGGAGAGGAGCTGTTTTTT. Together with reference TRBV5-1 and TRBJ2-2, the CDR3 gives the full variable domain: KAGVTQTPRYLIKTRGQQVTLSCSPISGHRSVSWYQQTPGQGLQFLFEYFSETQRNKGNFPGRFSGRQFSNSRSEMNVSTLELGDSALYLCASRRLAGEELFFGEGSRLTVL.

The chain carries TRBV30 and TRBJ2-2, with D possibly being TRBD2 (6 bases). The CDR3 is made up of 14 amino acids. Looked up from germline, CDR1 is GTSNPN and CDR2 is SVGIG (reference sequence). V lost 3 bases and J 0 bases, leaving 8 bases between the germline ends. The CDR3 sequence is CAWSPGANTGELFF. CDR3 DNA: TGTGCCTGGAGCCCGGGGGCGAACACCGGGGAGCTGTTTTTT. The full variable domain, with the rest looked up from reference TRBV30 and TRBJ2-2, is SQTIHQWPATLVQPVGSPLSLECTVEGTSNPNLYWYRQAAGRGLQLLFYSVGIGQISSEVPQNLSASRPQDRQFILSSKKLLLSDSGFYLCAWSPGANTGELFFGEGSRLTVL.

The rearrangement uses TRBV5-4 and TRBJ2-7; perhaps TRBD2 as D (6 bases). CDR3 size: 14 residues. In germline, CDR1 is SGHNT, CDR2 YYREEE (reference sequence). V was cut by 3 bases and J by 6 bases, with 16 bases left in between. The CDR3 DNA sequence: TGTGCCAGCAGCTACCCGGGAGTACTAGGCGAGCAGTACTTC. It encodes CASSYPGVLGEQYF.